This TCR beta chain was documented in a study of identical twins. TCRdb reprocessed the 5' RACE reads with MiXCR, giving one entry per CDR3 protein. The sample lists some 900,000 distinct CDR3 sequences, around an eighth occurring once. The same sample was also used in a study of yellow fever vaccine responses in identical twins.

The source material was PBMCs. This clonotype was obtained from a woman aged 18-29 years in good health.

The CDR3, as DNA: TGTGCCAGCAGTTACCCTGGGACTAGCGGGAGCAATGAGCAGTTCTTC. It is translated as CASSYPGTSGSNEQFF. The chain uses TRBV6-5 and TRBJ2-1, with 14 bases identical to TRBD2. V trimming: 2 bases; J trimming: 6 bases; junction bases outside the gene matches: 3. In germline, CDR1 is MNHEY, CDR2 SVGAGI. The CDR3 is 16 residues long.